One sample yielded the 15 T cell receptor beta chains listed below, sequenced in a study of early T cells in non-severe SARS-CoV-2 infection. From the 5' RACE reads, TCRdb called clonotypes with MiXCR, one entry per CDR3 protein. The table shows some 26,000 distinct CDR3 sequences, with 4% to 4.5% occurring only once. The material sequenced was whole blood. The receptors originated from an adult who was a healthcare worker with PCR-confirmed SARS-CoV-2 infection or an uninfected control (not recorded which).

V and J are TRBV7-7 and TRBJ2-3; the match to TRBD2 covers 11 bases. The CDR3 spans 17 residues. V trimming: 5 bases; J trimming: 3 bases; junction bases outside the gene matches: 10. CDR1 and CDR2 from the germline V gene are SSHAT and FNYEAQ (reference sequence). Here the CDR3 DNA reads TGTGCCAGCAGCCAGTTAGCGGGGGGGCTGGGGACAGATACGCAGTATTTT. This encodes CASSQLAGGLGTDTQYF.

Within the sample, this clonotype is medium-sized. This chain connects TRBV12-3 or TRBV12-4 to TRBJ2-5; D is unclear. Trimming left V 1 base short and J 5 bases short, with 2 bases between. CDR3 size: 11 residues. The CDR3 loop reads CASSLGETQYF. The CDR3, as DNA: TGTGCCAGCAGTTTAGGGGAGACCCAGTACTTC.

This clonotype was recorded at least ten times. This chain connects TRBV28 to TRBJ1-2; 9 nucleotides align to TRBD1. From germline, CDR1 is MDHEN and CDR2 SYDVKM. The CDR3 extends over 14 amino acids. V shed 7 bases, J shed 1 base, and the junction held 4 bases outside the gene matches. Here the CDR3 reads CASNPGQGNYGYTF. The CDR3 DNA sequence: TGTGCCAGCAATCCGGGACAGGGTAACTATGGCTACACCTTC.

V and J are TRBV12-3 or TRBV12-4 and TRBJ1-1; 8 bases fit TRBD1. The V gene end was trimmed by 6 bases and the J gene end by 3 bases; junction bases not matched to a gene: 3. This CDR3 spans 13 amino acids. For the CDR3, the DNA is TGTGCCAGCAGGGTGACAGGGGACACTGAAGCTTTCTTT. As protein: CASRVTGDTEAFF.

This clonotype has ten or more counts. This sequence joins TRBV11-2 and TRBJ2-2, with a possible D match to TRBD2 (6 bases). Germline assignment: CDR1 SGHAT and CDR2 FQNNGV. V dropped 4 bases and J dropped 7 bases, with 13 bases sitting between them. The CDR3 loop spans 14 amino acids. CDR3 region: CASSSGLRNGELFF. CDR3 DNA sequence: TGTGCCAGCAGCTCGGGACTCCGAAACGGGGAGCTGTTTTTT. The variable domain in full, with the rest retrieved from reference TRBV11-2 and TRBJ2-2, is EAGVAQSPRYKIIEKRQSVAFWCNPISGHATLYWYQQILGQGPKLLIQFQNNGVVDDSQLPKDRFSAERLKGVDSTLKIQPAKLEDSAVYLCASSSGLRNGELFFGEGSRLTVL.

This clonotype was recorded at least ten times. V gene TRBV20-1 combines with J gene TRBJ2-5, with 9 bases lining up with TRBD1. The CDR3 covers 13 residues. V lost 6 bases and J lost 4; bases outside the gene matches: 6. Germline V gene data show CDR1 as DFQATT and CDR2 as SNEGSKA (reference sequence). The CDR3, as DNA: TGCAGTGCCCCGAGGACAGGGGTAGAGACCCAGTACTTC. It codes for CSAPRTGVETQYF.

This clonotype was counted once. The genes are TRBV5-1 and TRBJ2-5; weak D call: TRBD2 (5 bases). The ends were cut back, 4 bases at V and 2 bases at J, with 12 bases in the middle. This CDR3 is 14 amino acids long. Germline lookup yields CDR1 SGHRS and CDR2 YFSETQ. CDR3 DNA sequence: TGCGCCAGCAGCACCTCGGGGATACAAGAGACCCAGTACTTC. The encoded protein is CASSTSGIQETQYF.

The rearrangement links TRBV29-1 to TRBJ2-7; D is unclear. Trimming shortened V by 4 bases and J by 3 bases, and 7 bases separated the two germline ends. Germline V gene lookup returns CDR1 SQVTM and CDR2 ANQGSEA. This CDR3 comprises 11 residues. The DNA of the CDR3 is TGCAGCGTTGGGTCGGACTACGAGCAGTACTTC. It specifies CSVGSDYEQYF.

The CDR3 sequence is CSAGQADSGNTIYF. DNA of the CDR3: TGCAGTGCCGGACAGGCCGACTCTGGAAACACCATATATTTT. V usage is TRBV20-1 and J usage is TRBJ1-3; 7 bases are shared with TRBD1. Trimming cost V 6 bases and J 0 bases; bases outside gene matches: 5. This CDR3 spans 14 amino acids. The germline V gene has CDR1 DFQATT and CDR2 SNEGSKA (reference sequence).

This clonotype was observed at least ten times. The CDR3 nucleotides read TGTGCCAGCAGCTTCGGTCAGGGAACAGCGGGAAACACCATATATTTT. Protein product: CASSFGQGTAGNTIYF. The chain has TRBV7-6 and TRBJ1-3; D is possibly TRBD1 (5 bases). V shed 3 bases and J shed 4 bases, with 16 bases lying between them. Germline CDR1 SGHVS, CDR2 FNYEAQ. The CDR3 consists of 16 residues.

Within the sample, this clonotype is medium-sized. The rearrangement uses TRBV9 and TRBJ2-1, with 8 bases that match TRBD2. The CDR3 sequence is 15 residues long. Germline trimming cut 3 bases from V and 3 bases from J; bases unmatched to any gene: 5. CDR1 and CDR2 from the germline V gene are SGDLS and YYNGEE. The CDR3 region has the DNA TGTGCCAGCAGCGACGGGGGGGCCGTCTACAATGAGCAGTTCTTC. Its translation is CASSDGGAVYNEQFF.

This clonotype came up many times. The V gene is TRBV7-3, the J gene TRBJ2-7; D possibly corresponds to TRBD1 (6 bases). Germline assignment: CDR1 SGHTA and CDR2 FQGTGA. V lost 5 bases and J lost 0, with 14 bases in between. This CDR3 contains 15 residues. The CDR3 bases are TGTGCCAGCAGCCCCCGGGACATAATCTCCTACGAGCAGTACTTC. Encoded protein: CASSPRDIISYEQYF.

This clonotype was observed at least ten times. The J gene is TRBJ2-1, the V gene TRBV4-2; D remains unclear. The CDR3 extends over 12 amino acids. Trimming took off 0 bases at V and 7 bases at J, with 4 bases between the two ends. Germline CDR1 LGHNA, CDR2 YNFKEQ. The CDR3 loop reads CASSQDINEQFF. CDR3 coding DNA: TGTGCCAGCAGCCAAGATATAAATGAGCAGTTCTTC.

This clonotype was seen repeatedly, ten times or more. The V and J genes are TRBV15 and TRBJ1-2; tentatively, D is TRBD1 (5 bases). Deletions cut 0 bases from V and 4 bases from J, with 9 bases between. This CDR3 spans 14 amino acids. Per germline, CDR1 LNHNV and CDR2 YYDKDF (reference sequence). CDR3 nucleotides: TGTGCCACCAGCAGAGATCGACAGAGCTATGGCTACACCTTC. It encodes CATSRDRQSYGYTF. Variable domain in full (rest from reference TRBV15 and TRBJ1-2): DAMVIQNPRYQVTQFGKPVTLSCSQTLNHNVMYWYQQKSSQAPKLLFHYYDKDFNNEADTPDNFQSRRPNTSFCFLDIRSPGLGDTAMYLCATSRDRQSYGYTFGSGTRLTVV.

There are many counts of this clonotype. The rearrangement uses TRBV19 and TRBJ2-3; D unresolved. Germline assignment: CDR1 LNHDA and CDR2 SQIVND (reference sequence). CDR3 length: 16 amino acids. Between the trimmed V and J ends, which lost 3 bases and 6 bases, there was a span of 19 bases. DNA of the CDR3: TGTGCCAGTAGTATTCTGGCGGTGCAGAATATTGATACGCAGTATTTT. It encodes CASSILAVQNIDTQYF.